These 8 T cell receptor beta chains were all obtained from the same sample, sequenced in a study of cytomegalovirus exposure and HLA in healthy donors. Primers: 60 Vbeta forward and 13 Jbeta reverse. Measured with immunoSEQ multiplex PCR; TCRdb has only the in-frame clones, and not every one. The sample consists of about 130,000 clones, 70% to 85% of them appearing once. Sequenced material: PBMCs. Receptor source: a boy aged 2 to 10 in good health and CMV-seronegative.

The chain is built from TRBV6-1 and TRBJ2-4; TRBD2 aligns across 10 bases. With 4 bases clipped from V and 11 bases from J, the junction kept 5 bases outside the gene matches. This CDR3 has 13 amino acids. The germline V gene encodes CDR1 MNHNS and CDR2 SASEGT. CDR3 nucleotide sequence: TGTGCCAGCAGTGCCCTAGCGGGAGAGGTTCAGTACTTC. Amino acid sequence: CASSALAGEVQYF.

The CDR3 loop is CASSGPGTGLNYGYTF. The DNA for the CDR3 is TGTGCCAGCAGCGGACCGGGGACAGGGCTGAACTATGGCTACACCTTC. The rearrangement uses TRBV5-4 and TRBJ1-2; TRBD1 aligns across 9 bases. CDR1 and CDR2 (germline): SGHNT, YYREEE (reference sequence). With 4 bases clipped from V and 2 bases from J, the junction kept 9 bases outside the gene matches. The CDR3 spans 16 residues.

This rearrangement joins TRBV29-1 to TRBJ1-4; tentative D call: TRBD1 (6 bases). Trimming cost V 1 base and J 6 bases, with 15 bases left between them. Per germline, CDR1 SQVTM and CDR2 ANQGSEA. This CDR3 region has 15 residues. The CDR3 here is CSVEGGGVGYEKLFF. The CDR3 bases are TGCAGCGTTGAAGGAGGGGGGGTAGGATATGAAAAACTGTTTTTT.

This clone was detected a few times. The CDR3 region has the DNA TGTGCCAGCAGTGCGGACAAACCCATACCAGAGACCCAGTACTTC. It yields the protein CASSADKPIPETQYF. The chain recombines TRBV6-5 with TRBJ2-5, with D tentatively TRBD1 (5 bases). Trimming removed 5 bases from V and 4 bases from J, with 17 bases in between. Germline loops: CDR1 MNHEY, CDR2 SVGAGI. There are 15 residues in the CDR3.

This sequence joins TRBV13 and TRBJ2-1, with 7 nucleotides matching TRBD1. Germline-derived CDR1 and CDR2 are PRHDT and FYEKMQ (reference sequence). V trimming: 5 bases; J trimming: 6 bases; junction bases outside the gene matches: 4. The CDR3 extends over 13 amino acids. The CDR3 bases are TGTGCCAGCAGCCCTAAGGGGGCCAATGAGCAGTTCTTC. This encodes CASSPKGANEQFF.

V is TRBV30 and J is TRBJ1-2, with a tentative D call TRBD1 (6 bases). CDR3 size: 13 residues. Germline V CDR1 and CDR2: GTSNPN, SVGIG (reference sequence). Trimming left V 2 bases short and J 9 bases short, with 16 bases between. The CDR3 loop reads CAWSRSGTRSYTF. The CDR3 bases are TGTGCCTGGAGTCGTTCCGGGACACGGAGCTACACCTTC. Supplemented by reference TRBV30 and TRBJ1-2, the full variable domain reads SQTIHQWPATLVQPVGSPLSLECTVEGTSNPNLYWYRQAAGRGLQLLFYSVGIGQISSEVPQNLSASRPQDRQFILSSKKLLLSDSGFYLCAWSRSGTRSYTFGSGTRLTVV.

The chain has TRBV27 and TRBJ1-6, with D unclear. Germline CDR1 MNHEY, CDR2 SMNVEV (reference sequence). CDR3 size: 17 residues. V was shortened by 4 bases and J by 0 bases, with 13 bases between the two germline ends. The CDR3 nucleotides read TGTGCCAGCAGTTACCGCAGTACCAGCTCCTATAATTCACCCCTCCACTTT. Protein product: CASSYRSTSSYNSPLHF.

This chain joins TRBV7-9 and TRBJ2-3; no firm D call. CDR1 is SEHNR, CDR2 FQNEAQ, per germline (reference sequence). The CDR3 consists of 14 residues. V lost 3 bases and J lost 1, with 8 bases in between. CDR3: CASSFQRGTDTQYF. CDR3 bases: TGTGCCAGCAGCTTCCAGCGCGGCACAGATACGCAGTATTTT.